The 22 T cell receptor beta chains below come from one sample, sequenced in a study of blood T cell repertoires in COVID-19. Some clones are missing from TCRdb's copy, which holds only in-frame ones; the method was immunoSEQ multiplex PCR. The data show roughly 400,000 clones, around nine tenths seen once. Source material: PBMCs or T cells enriched from blood (not recorded which). The receptor set was obtained from a woman aged 45 to 65 who had recovered from COVID-19.

The J gene is TRBJ1-1, the V gene TRBV29-1; TRBD1 is a possible D gene (6 bases). CDR3 size: 12 residues. Germline V CDR1 and CDR2: SQVTM, ANQGSEA. Trimming took off 5 bases at V and 3 bases at J, with 10 bases between the two ends. DNA for the CDR3: TGCAGCGTTCTAGGACAGTACACTGAAGCTTTCTTT. The encoded protein is CSVLGQYTEAFF.

This chain connects TRBV4-1 to TRBJ2-1; a weak D match, TRBD2 (6 bases). Germline V gives CDR1 MGHRA, CDR2 YSYEKL. The CDR3 is made up of 12 amino acids. V was clipped by 1 base and J by 10 bases, with 8 bases between them. CDR3 amino acids: CASSQVAGEQFF. The CDR3 region has the DNA TGCGCCAGCAGCCAAGTTGCGGGGGAGCAGTTCTTC.

The rearrangement links TRBV30 to TRBJ1-2; weak D call: TRBD1 (6 bases). V was cut by 5 bases and J by 10 bases, with 11 bases left in between. The CDR3 is 10 amino acids. Germline values: CDR1 GTSNPN, CDR2 SVGIG (reference sequence). This CDR3 reads CAWHRVAYTF. For the CDR3, the DNA is TGTGCCTGGCACAGGGTGGCCTACACCTTC.

This clone was detected once. The J gene is TRBJ1-4, the V gene TRBV21-1; the table's D call, TRBD1, has no DNA check behind it. TRBV21-1 counts as a pseudogene. The CDR3 length is 17 residues. This chain's CDR3 is CASSSDRGPFFNEKLFF. The CDR3 region has the DNA TGTGCCAGCAGCTCGGACAGGGGGCCATTCTTTAATGAAAAACTGTTTTTT.

The V call is TRBV2, the J call TRBJ2-3; TRBD2 matches 9 bases. This CDR3 is 15 amino acids long. Germline V gene sequence: CDR1 SNHLY, CDR2 FYNNEI. With 6 bases clipped from V and 7 bases from J, the junction kept 11 bases outside the gene matches. In DNA form, the CDR3 reads TGTGCCAGCAGCTTGGGGAGCGGGGGGCTGAATACGCAGTATTTT. Protein product: CASSLGSGGLNTQYF.

The chain has TRBV7-9 and TRBJ2-7; D not resolved. Trimming pared 1 base from V and 6 bases from J, leaving 7 bases between. The CDR3 is 12 amino acids. CDR1 is SEHNR and CDR2 is FQNEAQ in the germline V gene (reference sequence). The CDR3 loop reads CASSLDAPEQYF. For the CDR3, the DNA is TGTGCCAGCAGCTTAGACGCGCCCGAGCAGTACTTC.

The J gene is TRBJ2-2, the V gene TRBV19; D possibly corresponds to TRBD2 (5 bases). The CDR3 has 14 amino acids. CDR1 and CDR2 from the germline V gene are LNHDA and SQIVND (reference sequence). V gave up 2 bases and J gave up 5 bases, with 9 bases separating them. CDR3: CASSISSGTGELFF. CDR3 coding DNA: TGTGCCAGTAGTATATCATCGGGAACCGGGGAGCTGTTTTTT.

V is TRBV23-1 and J is TRBJ2-7, with D possibly matching TRBD1 (5 bases). TRBV23-1 qualifies as an ORF whose function is uncertain. CDR3 length equals 18 residues. V was clipped by 9 bases and J by 3 bases, with 30 bases between them. CDR3 coding DNA: TGCGCCAGTACACCTACCCGTACCGGGCAACCAGGGCACTACGAGCAGTACTTC. This encodes CASTPTRTGQPGHYEQYF.

This rearrangement joins TRBV7-8 to TRBJ2-3, with D possibly being TRBD2 (6 bases). The ends were cut back, 5 bases at V and 1 base at J, with 13 bases in the middle. Germline CDR1 and CDR2: SGHVS and FQNEAQ. The CDR3 is 15 amino acids. The chain's CDR3 is CASSVREVRTDTQYF. In DNA, the CDR3 is TGTGCCAGCAGCGTCAGGGAGGTACGCACAGATACGCAGTATTTT.

For this clone: Other DNA variants within this sample encode the same CDR3. The chain is built from TRBV18 and TRBJ2-2, with 8 bases lining up with TRBD1. The V and J ends lost 1 base and 3 bases, in that order; junction bases with no gene match: 1. The CDR3 contains 15 residues. The germline V gene encodes CDR1 KGHSH and CDR2 LQKENI. This CDR3 is CASSPQQGDTGELFF. The CDR3 bases are TGTGCCAGCTCACCACAACAGGGGGACACCGGGGAGCTGTTTTTT.

This chain connects TRBV6-5 to TRBJ1-5; tentatively, D is TRBD1 (5 bases). The CDR3 sequence is 14 residues long. Trimming stripped 4 bases from V and 3 bases from J, with 10 bases between. Germline CDR1 MNHEY, CDR2 SVGAGI. The CDR3 here is CASSLTAINQPQHF. CDR3 DNA: TGTGCCAGCAGTTTGACAGCGATCAATCAGCCCCAGCATTTT.

There are a few counts of this clone. CDR3 sequence: CASSLAGAGSGYEQYF. The CDR3 bases are TGTGCCAGCAGTCTGGCAGGGGCAGGGTCGGGTTACGAGCAGTACTTC. J is TRBJ2-7 and V is TRBV27, with D possibly being TRBD1 (6 bases). The CDR3 is made up of 16 amino acids. Germline loops: CDR1 MNHEY, CDR2 SMNVEV (reference sequence). V was trimmed by 5 bases and J by 4 bases, leaving 21 bases between them.

This clone was counted between two and nine times. J is TRBJ1-5 and V is TRBV7-9; 12 bases agree with TRBD1. The CDR3 consists of 18 residues. Germline V gives CDR1 SEHNR, CDR2 FQNEAQ (reference sequence). V lost 4 bases, J lost 4 bases, and 11 bases stayed unmatched. This chain's CDR3 is CASSSGTGGALSNQPQHF. The DNA of the CDR3 is TGTGCCAGCAGCTCCGGGACAGGGGGCGCCTTAAGTAATCAGCCCCAGCATTTT.

About this clone: The same CDR3 is also encoded by other DNA sequences in this sample. This rearrangement joins TRBV2 to TRBJ1-1; D is possibly TRBD1 (5 bases). CDR1 is SNHLY, CDR2 FYNNEI, per germline. The CDR3 has 13 residues. Trimming pared 5 bases from V and 4 bases from J, leaving 11 bases between. CDR3 amino acids: CASSRGEGTEAFF. CDR3 nucleotide sequence: TGTGCCAGCAGTCGGGGGGAGGGCACTGAAGCTTTCTTT.

This clone is a singleton in its sample. The V gene is TRBV2, the J gene TRBJ2-1, with a weak D call TRBD1 (6 bases). V lost 7 bases and J lost 4, with 23 bases in between. CDR1 SNHLY and CDR2 FYNNEI come from the germline V gene. CDR3 length equals 17 residues. The chain's CDR3 is CASNKYRVVREYNEQFF. The DNA for the CDR3 is TGTGCCAGCAATAAATACAGGGTGGTTAGGGAGTACAATGAGCAGTTCTTC.

This sequence joins TRBV2 and TRBJ2-7; no clear D. The CDR3 loop spans 15 amino acids. V was clipped by 6 bases and J by 2 bases, with 17 bases between them. Germline lookup yields CDR1 SNHLY and CDR2 FYNNEI. The CDR3 DNA is TGTGCCAGCAGAGACCTCCAGACACTTACCTACGAGCAGTACTTC. It codes for CASRDLQTLTYEQYF.

The chain carries TRBV7-2 and TRBJ2-3; D possibly corresponds to TRBD2 (5 bases). The V gene's germline CDR1 is SGHTA and CDR2 FQGNSA. The CDR3 consists of 15 residues. The V end was cut by 1 base, the J end by 1 base, with 9 bases between. The CDR3 DNA follows: TGTGCCAGCAGCTTAGGAGGGTTTGGCACAGATACGCAGTATTTT. It translates to CASSLGGFGTDTQYF.

This clone was recorded only once. This sequence joins TRBV7-2 and TRBJ1-1; D is undetermined. The germline gives CDR1 SGHTA, CDR2 FQGNSA. V shed 1 base and J shed 5 bases, with 11 bases lying between them. This CDR3 has 14 residues. The CDR3 loop is CASSLVEVTTEAFF. Written as DNA, the CDR3 is TGTGCCAGCAGCTTAGTAGAGGTAACAACTGAAGCTTTCTTT.

The V gene is TRBV7-9, the J gene TRBJ2-5; 9 positions agree with TRBD1. The germline V gene encodes CDR1 SEHNR and CDR2 FQNEAQ (reference sequence). J lost 5 bases, V lost 2 bases, and 9 bases had no gene match. The CDR3 is made up of 16 amino acids. The CDR3 sequence: CASSLQRTGVGETQYF. In DNA, the CDR3 is TGTGCCAGCAGCTTACAAAGGACAGGGGTTGGGGAGACCCAGTACTTC.

DNA of the CDR3: TGTGCCAGCAGCTTGGGTGCTGGAGGTATCTACGAGCAGTACTTC. Its protein product is CASSLGAGGIYEQYF. The chain employs TRBV5-6 and TRBJ2-7, with D possibly matching TRBD2 (5 bases). Trimming removed 0 bases from V and 3 bases from J, with 13 bases in between. Germline lookup yields CDR1 SGHDT and CDR2 YYEEEE. This CDR3 has 15 amino acids.

This chain connects TRBV7-9 to TRBJ2-3; 9 positions match TRBD1. This CDR3 spans 16 amino acids. V shed 5 bases and J 2 bases; nucleotides not matched to a gene: 8. In germline, CDR1 is SEHNR, CDR2 FQNEAQ (reference sequence). The CDR3 DNA follows: TGTGCCAGCAGCGCCGGGACAGGGACAACCACAGATACGCAGTATTTT. Amino acid sequence: CASSAGTGTTTDTQYF. Supplemented by reference TRBV7-9 and TRBJ2-3, the full variable domain reads DTGVSQNPRHKITKRGQNVTFRCDPISEHNRLYWYRQTLGQGPEFLTYFQNEAQLEKSRLLSDRFSAERPKGSFSTLEIQRTEQGDSAMYLCASSAGTGTTTDTQYFGPGTRLTVL.

This sequence joins TRBV6-5 and TRBJ2-3, with D perhaps TRBD2 (6 bases). The CDR3 is 14 residues long. Germline V gene sequence: CDR1 MNHEY, CDR2 SVGAGI. The V gene lost 6 bases and the J gene lost 1 base, with 11 bases spanning the gap. The DNA for the CDR3 is TGTGCCAGCAGCCTAACGGGGGGCACAGATACGCAGTATTTT. Protein product: CASSLTGGTDTQYF.